These 31 T cell receptor beta chains were all obtained from the same sample, sequenced in a study of CD8 T cells in Susac syndrome. cDNA came from about 0.51 to 1 ug RNA primed by random hexamers. TCRdb used MiXCR to reprocess the immunoSEQ multiplex PCR reads, holding one entry per CDR3 protein. The data hold 150,000 or so distinct CDR3 sequences, with about 95% observed a single time. The sequenced sample consisted of CD4+ T cells from PBMCs. These receptors all come from a human donor with Susac syndrome.

The rearrangement joins TRBV5-6 to TRBJ1-2, with D possibly matching TRBD1 (5 bases). CDR1 SGHDT and CDR2 YYEEEE come from the germline V gene. V dropped 2 bases and J dropped 7 bases, with 9 bases sitting between them. The CDR3 runs to 12 residues. The CDR3 here is CASSFGDSGYTF. The CDR3 DNA follows: TGTGCCAGCAGCTTTGGAGACAGTGGCTACACCTTC.

The chain links TRBV6-2 or TRBV6-3 to TRBJ1-1; D remains unclear. The CDR3 is made up of 12 amino acids. Looked up from germline, CDR1 is MNHEY and CDR2 is SVGEGT. Trimming pared 2 bases from V and 4 bases from J, leaving 5 bases between. The CDR3 spells CASSYALTEAFF. The CDR3 nucleotides are TGTGCCAGCAGTTACGCCCTCACTGAAGCTTTCTTT.

The chain has TRBV5-1 and TRBJ1-1, with a tentative D call TRBD1 (5 bases). V gave up 2 bases and J gave up 3 bases, with 11 bases separating them. CDR1 and CDR2 (germline): SGHRS, YFSETQ. There are 14 residues in the CDR3. In DNA form, the CDR3 reads TGCGCCAGCAGCTTCGGGGGTCGGGACACTGAAGCTTTCTTT. Amino acids: CASSFGGRDTEAFF.

The chain joins TRBV20-1 to TRBJ2-5; TRBD2 aligns across 9 bases. The CDR3 has 13 residues. Per the germline V gene, CDR1 is DFQATT and CDR2 is SNEGSKA (reference sequence). The trim removed 5 bases at V and 4 bases at J, leaving 5 bases unmatched. The CDR3: CSAETSGGETQYF. DNA of the CDR3: TGCAGTGCTGAGACTAGCGGAGGAGAGACCCAGTACTTC.

This chain connects TRBV7-3 to TRBJ1-1, with D perhaps matching TRBD1 (5 bases). This CDR3 contains 13 residues. Trimming removed 5 bases at V and 3 bases at J, with 10 bases between. The V gene's germline CDR1 is SGHTA and CDR2 FQGTGA. CDR3 DNA: TGTGCCAGCAGCCCTCGGGGGGACACTGAAGCTTTCTTT. Its protein product is CASSPRGDTEAFF.

This chain connects TRBV29-1 to TRBJ2-3; tentative D call: TRBD2 (5 bases). Germline V gene sequence: CDR1 SQVTM, CDR2 ANQGSEA. The CDR3 runs to 15 residues. The ends were cut back, 6 bases at V and 3 bases at J, with 19 bases in the middle. In nucleotides, the CDR3 is TGCAGCGTACTCCCCATGGGAGTCGGAACAGATACGCAGTATTTT. Translation gives CSVLPMGVGTDTQYF.

The chain combines TRBV4-2 with TRBJ2-3; D is uncertain. CDR1 is LGHNA, CDR2 YNFKEQ, per germline. The CDR3 sequence is 13 residues long. Deletions cut 0 bases from V and 3 bases from J, with 4 bases between. The CDR3 region has the DNA TGTGCCAGCAGCCAAGATAGTACAGATACGCAGTATTTT. Amino acids: CASSQDSTDTQYF.

V is TRBV29-1 and J is TRBJ2-3; 8 bases match TRBD2. Losses at the gene ends were 2 bases for V and 6 bases for J; bases not matched to a gene: 13. Germline CDR1 and CDR2: SQVTM and ANQGSEA. The CDR3 contains 16 residues. CDR3 amino acids: CSVESSGTPLTDTQYF. The CDR3 DNA reads TGCAGCGTTGAAAGTAGCGGGACGCCACTGACCGATACGCAGTATTTT.

The J gene is TRBJ2-5, the V gene TRBV11-1; D remains unclear. V was clipped by 5 bases and J by 7 bases, with 14 bases between them. This CDR3 spans 13 amino acids. Germline values: CDR1 SGHAT, CDR2 FQDESV (reference sequence). The CDR3, as DNA: TGTGCCAGCAGCAGTATTCCTTCGAGGACCCAGTACTTC. Translating it yields CASSSIPSRTQYF.

This clonotype was detected only once. The rearrangement links TRBV28 to TRBJ2-7; D not resolved. This CDR3 contains 13 residues. Between the trimmed V and J ends, which lost 3 bases and 2 bases, there was a span of 8 bases. Per germline, CDR1 MDHEN and CDR2 SYDVKM. CDR3 sequence (DNA): TGTGCCAGCAGTTTGCGCCAGGCCTACGAGCAGTACTTC. Translation gives CASSLRQAYEQYF.

The chain recombines TRBV28 with TRBJ1-2; 7 nucleotides match TRBD1. Germline-derived CDR1 and CDR2 are MDHEN and SYDVKM. The CDR3 length is 13 residues. The ends lost 6 bases at V and 6 bases at J; junction bases unmatched: 7. The CDR3 spells CASRAGTAHGYTF. The CDR3 nucleotides read TGTGCCAGCAGAGCCGGGACAGCACATGGCTACACCTTC.

This chain links TRBV18 with TRBJ2-1; TRBD1 aligns across 9 bases. CDR1 and CDR2 from the germline V gene are KGHSH and LQKENI. V dropped 6 bases and J dropped 7; count of bases not matched to a gene: 4. CDR3 size: 13 residues. CDR3: CASSLTGGNEQFF. As DNA, the CDR3 is TGTGCCAGCTCCTTGACAGGGGGGAATGAGCAGTTCTTC.

The gene calls are TRBV12-3 or TRBV12-4 and TRBJ1-6; maybe TRBD1 (5 bases). Trimming took 7 bases from V and 10 from J, leaving 11 bases between them. This CDR3 contains 12 residues. The CDR3 region is CASTGVNSPLHF. CDR3 nucleotides: TGTGCCAGCACGGGGGTTAACTCACCCCTCCACTTT.

The genes are TRBV30 and TRBJ1-2; D unclear. The germline V and J ends were trimmed by 0 bases and 7 bases, with 12 bases remaining between them. CDR1 and CDR2 from the germline V gene are GTSNPN and SVGIG (reference sequence). The CDR3 has 13 amino acids. The CDR3, as DNA: TGTGCCTGGAGTGTACTCTCAGGTGGTGGCTACACCTTC. This gives the protein CAWSVLSGGGYTF.

This clonotype came up once. The V and J genes are TRBV7-2 and TRBJ2-7, with D possibly being TRBD1 (5 bases). Germline CDR1 SGHTA, CDR2 FQGNSA. The CDR3 consists of 14 residues. Trimming removed 5 bases from V and 4 bases from J, with 15 bases in between. CDR3 in DNA: TGTGCCAGCAGCACGGACACTTTCGCTTACGAGCAGTACTTC. Residues: CASSTDTFAYEQYF.

This chain joins TRBV20-1 and TRBJ2-7, with TRBD2 as a possible D gene (6 bases). Trimming left V 3 bases short and J 8 bases short, with 14 bases between. The CDR3 length is 12 residues. CDR1 is DFQATT and CDR2 is SNEGSKA in the germline V gene (reference sequence). The CDR3 DNA sequence: TGCAGTGCTAGCGATCCCGGGACTCAGCAGTACTTC. It codes for CSASDPGTQQYF.

The genes are TRBV7-9 and TRBJ2-5, with a tentative D call TRBD1 (6 bases). With 3 bases removed from V and 4 bases from J, the gap between germline ends came to 12 bases. Germline V gene lookup returns CDR1 SEHNR and CDR2 FQNEAQ (reference sequence). This CDR3 has 14 amino acids. As DNA, the CDR3 is TGTGCCAGCAGCTTCGGACAGAACCGAGAGACCCAGTACTTC. Its protein product is CASSFGQNRETQYF.

The chain has TRBV6-5 and TRBJ2-7, with 8 bases fitting TRBD1. Germline V gives CDR1 MNHEY, CDR2 SVGAGI. V lost 2 bases to trimming and J lost 6 bases; unmatched junction nucleotides: 9. The CDR3 is made up of 15 amino acids. The CDR3 nucleotides read TGTGCCAGCAGTTACACTTCGGGACAGGACAGCGAGCAGTACTTC. The encoded protein is CASSYTSGQDSEQYF.

This chain uses TRBV29-1 with TRBJ1-1; 8 nucleotides match TRBD1. The CDR3 sequence is 12 residues long. Germline CDR1 is SQVTM and CDR2 is ANQGSEA. J gave up 10 bases and V 0 bases, and 4 bases lay outside the gene matches. The CDR3 protein is CSVEEGQDPAFF. CDR3 DNA sequence: TGCAGCGTTGAAGAGGGACAGGATCCAGCTTTCTTT.

The CDR3 sequence is CASKDGSGANVLTF. CDR3 bases: TGTGCCAGCAAGGACGGCTCTGGGGCCAACGTCCTGACTTTC. The chain employs TRBV12-3 or TRBV12-4 and TRBJ2-6, with unresolved D. V dropped 7 bases and J dropped 0 bases, with 7 bases sitting between them. There are 14 residues in the CDR3.

The V and J genes are TRBV29-1 and TRBJ1-2; 7 bases fit TRBD1. The CDR3 totals 12 residues. Per germline, CDR1 SQVTM and CDR2 ANQGSEA. V lost 3 bases, J lost 4 bases, and 2 bases stayed unmatched. The CDR3 nucleotides are TGCAGCGTTGAGACAGGGATCTATGGCTACACCTTC. The encoded protein is CSVETGIYGYTF.

The chain joins TRBV20-1 to TRBJ1-1; 10 positions match TRBD1. CDR3 size: 14 residues. The V gene's germline CDR1 is DFQATT and CDR2 SNEGSKA (reference sequence). The V and J ends lost 3 bases and 3 bases, in that order; junction bases with no gene match: 4. The chain's CDR3 is CSARTGGTHTEAFF. The CDR3 DNA is TGCAGTGCTAGGACAGGGGGCACCCACACTGAAGCTTTCTTT.

This chain uses TRBV20-1 with TRBJ1-2; 9 nucleotides agree with TRBD1. Germline V gene data show CDR1 as DFQATT and CDR2 as SNEGSKA (reference sequence). V trimming: 4 bases; J trimming: 8 bases; junction bases outside the gene matches: 8. There are 13 residues in the CDR3. As DNA, the CDR3 is TGCAGTGCTACAGTCACAGGGGGCTTCGGCTACACCTTC. Encoded protein: CSATVTGGFGYTF.

This clonotype was detected once. The chain combines TRBV20-1 with TRBJ2-3; 9 nucleotides line up with TRBD2. Germline CDR1 DFQATT, CDR2 SNEGSKA (reference sequence). J lost 0 bases, V lost 6 bases, and 10 bases had no gene match. CDR3 length equals 16 residues. The CDR3 protein is CSANQRLADSTDTQYF. DNA for the CDR3: TGCAGTGCGAACCAGCGACTAGCGGATAGCACAGATACGCAGTATTTT.

This clonotype has a single count. The CDR3 region has the DNA TGTGCCAGCAGCCAAGCAGGGGGCCGTCAGCCCCAGCATTTT. The encoded protein is CASSQAGGRQPQHF. The chain employs TRBV4-2 and TRBJ1-5; TRBD1 matches at 8 bases. CDR3 size: 14 residues. The germline V gene encodes CDR1 LGHNA and CDR2 YNFKEQ. Germline trimming cut 1 base from V and 6 bases from J; bases unmatched to any gene: 2.

V is TRBV7-9 and J is TRBJ2-4; no reliable D call. Germline CDR1 SEHNR, CDR2 FQNEAQ (reference sequence). The CDR3 sequence is 14 residues long. V lost 2 bases and J 4 bases, leaving 9 bases between the germline ends. CDR3 amino acids: CASSLMDRKNIQYF. In DNA, the CDR3 is TGTGCCAGCAGCTTAATGGACCGAAAAAACATTCAGTACTTC.

The genes are TRBV29-1 and TRBJ2-5; possibly TRBD1 for D (5 bases). Trimming took off 7 bases at V and 7 bases at J, with 16 bases between the two ends. Germline V CDR1 and CDR2: SQVTM, ANQGSEA. CDR3 length equals 12 residues. The CDR3 loop is CSEGPPEGTQYF. The CDR3, as DNA: TGCAGCGAGGGGCCGCCTGAAGGGACCCAGTACTTC.

The V call is TRBV11-2, the J call TRBJ1-2, with no clear D. The CDR3 consists of 13 residues. Germline CDR1 reads SGHAT; CDR2 reads FQNNGV. The germline V and J ends were trimmed by 4 bases and 8 bases, with 14 bases remaining between them. This CDR3 reads CASSSWSSLGYTF. The CDR3 DNA follows: TGTGCCAGCAGCTCCTGGTCTTCCCTAGGCTACACCTTC.

The rearrangement links TRBV12-3 or TRBV12-4 to TRBJ2-7, with TRBD2 matching 12 bases. This CDR3 is built from 14 residues. V lost 4 bases and J lost 6; bases outside the gene matches: 4. The CDR3 bases are TGTGCCAGCAGTTCTAGCGGGGGGGCCCGCGAGCAGTACTTC. This gives the protein CASSSSGGAREQYF.

The V and J genes are TRBV18 and TRBJ2-2; D unclear. Germline V lookup: CDR1 KGHSH, CDR2 LQKENI. V was trimmed by 4 bases and J by 2 bases, leaving 14 bases between them. The CDR3 totals 16 residues. The CDR3 DNA follows: TGTGCCAGCTCACGGCGATCTACGGTTAACACCGGGGAGCTGTTTTTT. Translation gives CASSRRSTVNTGELFF.

The chain links TRBV20-1 to TRBJ2-2; 12 bases map to TRBD2. Germline V CDR1 and CDR2: DFQATT, SNEGSKA (reference sequence). CDR3 size: 13 residues. V was clipped by 3 bases and J by 11 bases; unmatched bases: 4. The CDR3 sequence is CSARASGRAELFF. The DNA of the CDR3 is TGCAGTGCTAGGGCTAGCGGGAGGGCTGAGCTGTTTTTT.